This passage covers 24 T cell receptor beta chains from one sample sequenced in a study of T-cell memory formation after mild COVID-19. From the 5' RACE reads, TCRdb called clonotypes with MiXCR, one entry per CDR3 protein. The sample consists of 300,000 to 400,000 distinct CDR3 sequences, approximately 16% of them appearing once. Input material: PBMCs or a T cell subset sorted from them (not recorded which). These receptors were collected from a man aged 18 to 30 who had mild COVID-19 (a few samples of this study predate the infection). Cell type and time point are not known.

The chain employs TRBV6-6 and TRBJ1-6; the D is unclear. The CDR3 contains 16 residues. V dropped 6 bases and J dropped 1 base, with 13 bases sitting between them. CDR1 is MNHNY and CDR2 is SVGAGI in the germline V gene (reference sequence). The CDR3 region has the DNA TGTGCCAGCAGCCCGACACCGGTGTCCTATAATTCACCCCTCCACTTT. Translation gives CASSPTPVSYNSPLHF.

The rearrangement uses TRBV7-9 and TRBJ1-2; D call uncertain. V lost 4 bases and J lost 2, with 8 bases in between. Germline V gene lookup returns CDR1 SEHNR and CDR2 FQNEAQ (reference sequence). There are 13 residues in the CDR3. The CDR3 DNA reads TGTGCCAGCAGCTCCTCACTGAACTATGGCTACACCTTC. Protein: CASSSSLNYGYTF.

V and J are TRBV12-3 or TRBV12-4 and TRBJ1-2, with 11 positions matching TRBD1. The V gene end was trimmed by 2 bases and the J gene end by 7 bases; junction bases not matched to a gene: 6. This CDR3 has 15 residues. The CDR3 sequence: CASSLSWTGGFGYTF. CDR3 in DNA: TGTGCCAGCAGTTTAAGTTGGACAGGGGGCTTTGGCTACACCTTC.

This chain uses TRBV7-6 with TRBJ1-1, with D possibly being TRBD1 (6 bases). Per the germline V gene, CDR1 is SGHVS and CDR2 is FNYEAQ. The CDR3 length is 15 residues. With 4 bases removed from V and 4 bases from J, the gap between germline ends came to 16 bases. The DNA for the CDR3 is TGTGCCAGCAGCTCTACAGGGAAGGTGGGCACTGAAGCTTTCTTT. It codes for CASSSTGKVGTEAFF.

As to this clonotype: The junction departs from germline at one end; a sequencing error may be responsible. The chain combines TRBV18 with TRBJ2-3, with D unresolved. Germline V CDR1 and CDR2: KGHSH, LQKENI. The CDR3 has 11 residues. CDR3 coding DNA: TGTGACAGCTCACGCACAGATACGCAGTATTTT. Amino acid sequence: CDSSRTDTQYF. The full variable domain, its missing parts supplied by reference TRBV18 and TRBJ2-3, is NAGVMQNPRHLVRRRGQEARLRCSPMKGHSHVYWYRQLPEEGLKFMVYLQKENIIDESGMPKERFSAEFPKEGPSILRIQQVVRGDSAAYFCDSSRTDTQYFGPGTRLTVL.

This chain links TRBV6-1 with TRBJ2-7; 7 nucleotides agree with TRBD2. There are 15 residues in the CDR3. With 1 base clipped from V and 2 bases from J, the junction kept 5 bases outside the gene matches. Germline CDR1 and CDR2: MNHNS and SASEGT. The CDR3 DNA is TGTGCCAGCAGTGAAGAGGCTAGCGGAACCTACGAGCAGTACGTC. Its protein product is CASSEEASGTYEQYV.

This clonotype has more than one count but fewer than ten. The chain is built from TRBV18 and TRBJ2-7; TRBD1 matches at 11 bases. Germline CDR1 reads KGHSH; CDR2 reads LQKENI. The ends lost 4 bases at V and 6 bases at J; junction bases unmatched: 8. CDR3 length equals 15 residues. For the CDR3, the DNA is TGTGCCAGCTCACATACCGGACAGGGGGCGGGCGAGCAGTACTTC. Translation: CASSHTGQGAGEQYF.

This clonotype was detected a few times. V and J are TRBV5-6 and TRBJ1-2; D unclear. The CDR3 has 15 amino acids. Trimming took 4 bases from V and 8 from J, leaving 21 bases between them. CDR1 and CDR2 from the germline V gene are SGHDT and YYEEEE. CDR3 residues: CASSPGGFEIKGYTF. DNA for the CDR3: TGTGCCAGCAGCCCCGGCGGTTTTGAGATTAAAGGCTACACCTTC.

This clonotype appeared a few times. The V gene is TRBV5-1, the J gene TRBJ2-2, with D possibly called TRBD1 or TRBD2 (5 bases each). The V and J ends lost 8 bases and 4 bases respectively, with 27 bases between them. CDR3 size: 18 residues. From germline, CDR1 is SGHRS and CDR2 YFSETQ. The CDR3 sequence is CASNPGAGPKYLTGELFF. Written as DNA, the CDR3 is TGCGCCAGTAACCCCGGGGCAGGGCCTAAATACCTCACCGGGGAGCTGTTTTTT.

This clonotype was counted a few times. V is TRBV6-5 and J is TRBJ1-1, with D perhaps matching TRBD1 (6 bases). The CDR3 sequence is 14 residues long. V lost 1 base and J 6 bases, leaving 12 bases between the germline ends. CDR1 MNHEY and CDR2 SVGAGI come from the germline V gene. The CDR3 loop reads CASSYWGGSAEAFF. In DNA, the CDR3 is TGTGCCAGCAGTTACTGGGGGGGCAGCGCTGAAGCTTTCTTT.

The chain combines TRBV11-2 with TRBJ2-1; 11 bases line up with TRBD2. Looked up from germline, CDR1 is SGHAT and CDR2 is FQNNGV. The CDR3 loop spans 14 amino acids. Trimming removed 7 bases from V and 9 bases from J; junction bases left unmatched: 8. The CDR3 nucleotides read TGTGCCAGCATCCTACTAGCGGGGGCGGGTGAGCAGTTCTTC. Translating gives CASILLAGAGEQFF.

The chain combines TRBV12-5 with TRBJ1-1; unclear D gene. CDR1 and CDR2 from the germline V gene are LGHNT and FRNRAP. Trimming left V 1 base short and J 7 bases short, with 13 bases between. The CDR3 consists of 14 residues. In DNA, the CDR3 is TGTGCTAGTGGTTTGGCGGGCAGTTTTAATGAAGCTTTCTTT. Its translation is CASGLAGSFNEAFF.

With respect to this clonotype: No DNA is shown, since the ends of the CDR3 on it are uncertain; the CDR3 is the one TCRdb lists. The chain uses TRBV28 and TRBJ2-7; the table calls TRBD2, which could not be checked here. A total of 14 residues make up the CDR3, ends included. Per germline, CDR1 MDHEN and CDR2 SYDVKM. The CDR3 sequence: CASSSSTNSYEQYV.

This clonotype was counted between two and nine times. V usage is TRBV5-1 and J usage is TRBJ2-5; TRBD2 might be the D (7 bases). Trimming removed 4 bases at V and 3 bases at J, with 13 bases between. Germline values: CDR1 SGHRS, CDR2 YFSETQ. The CDR3 is made up of 14 amino acids. CDR3 protein: CASSPGGPEETQYF. The DNA for the CDR3 is TGCGCCAGCAGCCCCGGGGGGCCGGAAGAGACCCAGTACTTC.

This clonotype was seen more than once but under ten times. The CDR3 region has the DNA TGTGCCAGCAGCAGGAAGCCACAAGAGACCCAGTACTTC. Its protein is CASSRKPQETQYF. The rearrangement joins TRBV7-2 to TRBJ2-5, with no clear D. V lost 5 bases and J lost 2, with 9 bases in between. Germline-derived CDR1 and CDR2 are SGHTA and FQGNSA. This CDR3 spans 13 amino acids.

The CDR3 reads CASSLSHVSTDTQYF. CDR3 DNA sequence: TGTGCCAGCAGCTTGTCCCACGTGAGCACAGATACGCAGTATTTT. This sequence joins TRBV5-4 and TRBJ2-3; D not certain. V was clipped by 1 base and J by 0 bases, with 9 bases between them. Germline assignment: CDR1 SGHNT and CDR2 YYREEE (reference sequence). The CDR3 length is 15 residues.

This clonotype was detected only a few times. The J gene is TRBJ2-5, the V gene TRBV5-5; D is unclear. Germline V gene data show CDR1 as SGHKS and CDR2 as YYEKEE (reference sequence). The V end was cut by 2 bases, the J end by 2 bases, with 7 bases between. This CDR3 spans 13 amino acids. The CDR3 here is CASSFRQQETQYF. CDR3 coding DNA: TGTGCCAGCAGCTTCCGGCAGCAAGAGACCCAGTACTTC.

This clonotype was detected only a few times. The chain uses TRBV12-3 or TRBV12-4 and TRBJ2-7; D is unresolved. The CDR3 has 13 residues. Trimming removed 4 bases at V and 4 bases at J, with 11 bases between. The CDR3 loop reads CASSSDETYEQYF. CDR3 DNA: TGTGCCAGCAGTTCGGACGAGACATACGAGCAGTACTTC.

The sample holds a few counts of this clonotype. The V gene is TRBV21-1, the J gene TRBJ1-1; whether TRBD1, the table's D call, matches the DNA was not checked. TRBV21-1 is flagged as a pseudogene. The CDR3 extends over 15 amino acids. In DNA, the CDR3 is TGTGCCAGCAGCAGACTGACAGACGAGAACACTGAAGCTTTCTTT. This codes for CASSRLTDENTEAFF.

This clonotype was found a few times. The gene calls are TRBV28 and TRBJ2-3; D is undetermined. Trimming took 5 bases from V and 9 from J, leaving 24 bases between them. CDR1 and CDR2 from the germline V gene are MDHEN and SYDVKM. This CDR3 is built from 16 residues. The CDR3 protein is CASSPNPSDPLWTQYF. The CDR3 region has the DNA TGTGCCAGCAGTCCAAACCCCTCCGATCCCCTTTGGACGCAGTATTTT.

The V call is TRBV4-2, the J call TRBJ1-4; 11 bases map to TRBD1. Germline values: CDR1 LGHNA, CDR2 YNFKEQ. The CDR3 sequence is 18 residues long. J was trimmed by 2 bases and V by 4 bases; bases with no gene match: 9. The CDR3 sequence: CASSPVDRGLFTNEKLFF. CDR3 nucleotides: TGTGCCAGCAGCCCCGTGGACAGGGGGCTGTTTACTAATGAAAAACTGTTTTTT.

The rearrangement links TRBV29-1 to TRBJ2-6, with a possible D match to TRBD2 (5 bases). Germline V gene lookup returns CDR1 SQVTM and CDR2 ANQGSEA. Trimming took off 7 bases at V and 3 bases at J, with 10 bases between the two ends. This CDR3 is built from 13 residues. Here the CDR3 DNA reads TGCAGCGCCGAGGGTGGTGGGGCCAACGTCCTGACTTTC. Its translation is CSAEGGGANVLTF.

J is TRBJ2-2 and V is TRBV4-3; D not certain. CDR3 length equals 15 residues. The V gene lost 1 base and the J gene lost 2 bases, with 8 bases spanning the gap. CDR1 is LGHNA, CDR2 YSLEER, per germline. The CDR3 bases are TGCGCCAGCAGCCAAGTCACTGGAAACACCGGGGAGCTGTTTTTT. Translation: CASSQVTGNTGELFF.

This clonotype has more than one count but fewer than ten. The chain is built from TRBV6-2 or TRBV6-3 and TRBJ1-1, with D perhaps TRBD1 (5 bases). Germline V gene data show CDR1 as MNHEY and CDR2 as SVGEGT. V was trimmed by 5 bases and J by 4 bases, leaving 17 bases between them. This CDR3 contains 15 residues. CDR3 sequence (DNA): TGTGCCAGCAGTGGCCTTTGGCAGGGAGGCACTGAAGCTTTCTTT. As protein: CASSGLWQGGTEAFF.